The next 16 T cell receptor beta chains were all read from a single sample in a study of OX40 agonist ivuxolimab in advanced cancers. Clones were sequenced by immunoSEQ multiplex PCR, and TCRdb holds only the in-frame ones, with some missing. The sample lists around 65,000 clones, approximately 89% occurring once. The sample was CD4+ or CD8+ T cells sorted from blood, taken in a trial of the OX40 agonist ivuxolimab. These receptors originate from an adult with an advanced solid tumor such as melanoma, head and neck, liver or kidney cancer.

This clone has a single count. This chain uses TRBV20-1 with TRBJ2-1; D not resolved. CDR1 and CDR2 (germline): DFQATT, SNEGSKA (reference sequence). Trimming cost V 1 base and J 10 bases, with 8 bases left between them. This CDR3 spans 11 amino acids. The CDR3 sequence: CSARVVKEQFF. CDR3 DNA sequence: TGCAGTGCTAGAGTTGTGAAGGAGCAGTTCTTC.

This chain connects TRBV7-9 to TRBJ1-5, with TRBD1 matching over 8 bases. The CDR3 length is 15 residues. The J segment lost 6 bases and the V segment lost 5 bases, leaving 9 bases of the junction unmatched. Per the germline V gene, CDR1 is SEHNR and CDR2 is FQNEAQ (reference sequence). The CDR3 spells CASSNGAGGLQPQHF. The CDR3 DNA reads TGTGCCAGCAGCAACGGGGCAGGGGGCCTTCAGCCCCAGCATTTT.

The chain is built from TRBV19 and TRBJ2-1; D is unresolved. CDR3 length: 14 amino acids. CDR1 and CDR2 (germline): LNHDA, SQIVND (reference sequence). V shed 7 bases and J shed 6 bases, with 16 bases lying between them. The CDR3 coding sequence is TGTGCCAGTAATATGGACCCGCCTGGCAATGAGCAGTTCTTC. Protein product: CASNMDPPGNEQFF. Complete variable domain (other parts from reference TRBV19 and TRBJ2-1): DGGITQSPKYLFRKEGQNVTLSCEQNLNHDAMYWYRQDPGQGLRLIYYSQIVNDFQKGDIAEGYSVSREKKESFPLTVTSAQKNPTAFYLCASNMDPPGNEQFFGPGTRLTVL.

The rearrangement links TRBV11-2 to TRBJ1-3; D ambiguous. Germline CDR1 reads SGHAT; CDR2 reads FQNNGV. Trimming left V 1 base short and J 4 bases short, with 11 bases between. There are 15 residues in the CDR3. CDR3 coding DNA: TGTGCCAGCAGCTTAGGAACCGGGTACGGAAACACCATATATTTT. It yields the protein CASSLGTGYGNTIYF.

V is TRBV7-9 and J is TRBJ2-1; TRBD2 agrees at 8 bases. This CDR3 spans 14 amino acids. After removal of 0 bases from V and 9 bases from J, the junction contained 4 bases not matched to a gene. Germline CDR1 is SEHNR and CDR2 is FQNEAQ (reference sequence). The CDR3 is CASSLAGGGSEQFF. CDR3 nucleotides: TGTGCCAGCAGCTTAGCGGGCGGGGGGAGTGAGCAGTTCTTC.

This rearrangement joins TRBV11-3 to TRBJ2-7; D is possibly TRBD1 or TRBD2 (5 bases each). Germline-derived CDR1 and CDR2 are SGHNT and YENEEA. The V end lost 5 bases, the J end lost 3 bases, and 20 bases lay between the germline ends. The CDR3 covers 16 residues. The CDR3 region is CASSPLLGASSYEQYF. CDR3 DNA sequence: TGTGCCAGCAGCCCCCTGCTCGGGGCGTCGAGCTACGAGCAGTACTTC.

The rearrangement uses TRBV6-5 and TRBJ1-5, with D hard to call. V lost 2 bases to trimming and J lost 0 bases, with 5 bases between them. CDR3 size: 14 residues. Germline V gene sequence: CDR1 MNHEY, CDR2 SVGAGI. The CDR3 sequence is CASSYDPSNQPQHF. As DNA, the CDR3 is TGTGCCAGCAGTTACGACCCTAGCAATCAGCCCCAGCATTTT.

CDR3 DNA sequence: TGTGCCAAACAAGGACAGAATAATTCACCCCTCCACTTT. Its translation is CAKQGQNNSPLHF. V usage is TRBV2 and J usage is TRBJ1-6; D is perhaps TRBD1 (6 bases). V lost 10 bases and J lost 5, with 12 bases in between. CDR1 SNHLY and CDR2 FYNNEI come from the germline V gene. There are 13 residues in the CDR3.

The chain has TRBV19 and TRBJ2-7; 11 bases align to TRBD1. Per the germline V gene, CDR1 is LNHDA and CDR2 is SQIVND (reference sequence). The CDR3 totals 16 residues. Trimming took 2 bases from V and 3 from J; bases not matched to a gene: 6. CDR3 residues: CASSIFSGTGGYEQYF. The CDR3 DNA reads as TGTGCCAGTAGTATATTCTCTGGGACAGGGGGCTACGAGCAGTACTTC.

The V gene is TRBV2, the J gene TRBJ2-4; D gene unclear. Deletions cut 6 bases from V and 0 bases from J, with 15 bases between. Looked up from germline, CDR1 is SNHLY and CDR2 is FYNNEI. The CDR3 is made up of 16 amino acids. The CDR3 bases are TGTGCCAGCAGCCCGCTTTGGTCATTAGCCAAAAACATTCAGTACTTC. It encodes CASSPLWSLAKNIQYF.

In its sample, this clone was seen a few times. This chain's CDR3 is CASSYRGIVNTEAFF. CDR3 in DNA: TGTGCCAGCAGTTACAGGGGAATTGTGAACACTGAAGCTTTCTTT. The J gene is TRBJ1-1, the V gene TRBV6-5; tentatively, D is TRBD1 (5 bases). In germline, CDR1 is MNHEY, CDR2 SVGAGI. Trimming removed 2 bases from V and 0 bases from J, with 10 bases in between. CDR3 length: 15 residues.

The rearrangement joins TRBV6-5 to TRBJ2-6; unclear D gene. Trimming took off 4 bases at V and 1 base at J, with 2 bases between the two ends. Germline loops: CDR1 MNHEY, CDR2 SVGAGI. There are 13 residues in the CDR3. CDR3 amino acids: CASSLSGANVLTF. The CDR3 coding sequence is TGTGCCAGCAGTTTGTCTGGGGCCAACGTCCTGACTTTC.

The V call is TRBV19, the J call TRBJ2-5; D may be TRBD1 or TRBD2 (5 bases each). Trimming took off 3 bases at V and 6 bases at J, with 20 bases between the two ends. The CDR3 sequence is 16 residues long. Germline V gene data show CDR1 as LNHDA and CDR2 as SQIVND (reference sequence). The CDR3 region is CASSISKGLALQTQYF. CDR3 DNA: TGTGCCAGTAGTATTTCCAAGGGGTTAGCGTTACAGACCCAGTACTTC.

This clone was picked up a small number of times. The chain links TRBV19 to TRBJ2-1; 7 bases agree with TRBD2. J was trimmed by 8 bases and V by 5 bases; bases with no gene match: 9. The CDR3 extends over 14 amino acids. Germline assignment: CDR1 LNHDA and CDR2 SQIVND (reference sequence). DNA of the CDR3: TGTGCCAGTAGTCTCGGACTAGTTCAGGATGAGCAGTTCTTC. This encodes CASSLGLVQDEQFF. Supplemented by reference TRBV19 and TRBJ2-1, the full variable domain reads DGGITQSPKYLFRKEGQNVTLSCEQNLNHDAMYWYRQDPGQGLRLIYYSQIVNDFQKGDIAEGYSVSREKKESFPLTVTSAQKNPTAFYLCASSLGLVQDEQFFGPGTRLTVL.

V and J are TRBV28 and TRBJ2-7; D gene uncertain. Germline assignment: CDR1 MDHEN and CDR2 SYDVKM. The V gene lost 1 base and the J gene lost 1 base, with 8 bases spanning the gap. The CDR3 loop spans 14 amino acids. CDR3 sequence: CASSLFAISYEQYF. CDR3 sequence (DNA): TGTGCCAGCAGTTTATTTGCTATATCCTACGAGCAGTACTTC. The full variable domain, in which reference TRBV28 and TRBJ2-7 provide the parts outside the CDR3, is DVKVTQSSRYLVKRTGEKVFLECVQDMDHENMFWYRQDPGLGLRLIYFSYDVKMKEKGDIPEGYSVSREKKERFSLILESASTNQTSMYLCASSLFAISYEQYFGPGTRLTVT.

This chain links TRBV7-8 with TRBJ1-5, with 7 bases aligning to TRBD1. The CDR3 contains 16 residues. Trimming removed 5 bases from V and 2 bases from J; junction bases left unmatched: 9. In germline, CDR1 is SGHVS, CDR2 FQNEAQ. DNA of the CDR3: TGTGCCAGCAGCCCAAGACGACAGGGAGGCAATCAGCCCCAGCATTTT. Amino acid sequence: CASSPRRQGGNQPQHF.